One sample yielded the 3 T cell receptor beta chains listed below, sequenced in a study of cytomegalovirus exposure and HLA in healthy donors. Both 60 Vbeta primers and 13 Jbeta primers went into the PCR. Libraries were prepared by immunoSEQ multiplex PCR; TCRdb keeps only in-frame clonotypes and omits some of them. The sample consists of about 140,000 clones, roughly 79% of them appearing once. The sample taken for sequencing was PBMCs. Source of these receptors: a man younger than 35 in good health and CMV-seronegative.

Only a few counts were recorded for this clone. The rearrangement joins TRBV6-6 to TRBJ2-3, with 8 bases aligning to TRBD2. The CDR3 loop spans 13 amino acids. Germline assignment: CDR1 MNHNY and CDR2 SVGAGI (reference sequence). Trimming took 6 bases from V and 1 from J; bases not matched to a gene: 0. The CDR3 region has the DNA TGTGCCAGCAGGCGGGGGGGCACAGATACGCAGTATTTT. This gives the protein CASRRGGTDTQYF.

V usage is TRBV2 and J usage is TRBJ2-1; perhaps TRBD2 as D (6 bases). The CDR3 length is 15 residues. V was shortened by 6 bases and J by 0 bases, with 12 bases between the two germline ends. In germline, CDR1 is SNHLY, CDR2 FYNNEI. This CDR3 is CASRKEGNSYNEQFF. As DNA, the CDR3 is TGTGCCAGCAGGAAGGAGGGAAACTCCTACAATGAGCAGTTCTTC.

The CDR3 nucleotides read TGTGCCAGCAGCCACAGGGGGGCTGGGACTGAAGCTTTCTTT. Protein product: CASSHRGAGTEAFF. The chain combines TRBV11-2 with TRBJ1-1; 8 nucleotides align to TRBD1. Losses at the gene ends were 5 bases for V and 5 bases for J; bases not matched to a gene: 7. This CDR3 region has 14 residues. Germline V gene sequence: CDR1 SGHAT, CDR2 FQNNGV.